This is a list of T cell receptor beta chains from one sample in a study of T cells expressing NK-cell markers. TCRdb processed the 5' RACE reads again and assigns one entry to each CDR3 protein, with no DNA. The data show about 550,000 distinct CDR3 sequences, and the top ten clones hold 3.5% to 4.5%. The sample taken for sequencing was blood T cells: a sorted CD56 or NKG2C T cell subset, CD4+ or CD8+ T cells, or bulk PBMC T cells (not recorded which). Receptors were obtained from a man younger than 30 in good health. The CDR3 runs from the conserved cysteine through the conserved F or W. The order of the fields is J gene, V gene, CDR3 protein.

TRBJ2-2 TRBV12-3/TRBV12-4 CASSLVGRANTGELFF
TRBJ2-7 TRBV7-3 CASSLRPLGEQYF
TRBJ2-3 TRBV7-8 CASSLDPSAAKGDTDTQYF
TRBJ1-2 TRBV7-2 CASRGGMSHYGYTF
TRBJ2-1 TRBV5-1 CASSLRAGGSSYNEQFF
TRBJ2-1 TRBV11-1 CASSSSRIRAPVGNEQFF
TRBJ2-1 TRBV7-9 CASSPEGGGRHNEQFF
TRBJ2-1 TRBV3-1 CASSPSGGVYNEQFF
TRBJ2-1 TRBV25-1 CASSEYKGQDNEQFF
TRBJ1-3 TRBV12-3/TRBV12-4 CASRPWGDDGNTIYF
TRBJ1-2 TRBV20-1 CSASLLRDRAYGYTF
TRBJ1-1 TRBV5-5 CASSLTFGVGAFF
TRBJ2-2 TRBV3-1 CASSQGLLTTGELFF
TRBJ1-4 TRBV20-1 CSASSAASARAATNEKLFF
TRBJ2-7 TRBV27 CASSFSPGVRPEQYF
TRBJ2-2 TRBV6-5 CASSSQGHAGELFF
TRBJ1-6 TRBV6-5 CASSYSRSGDNSPLHF
TRBJ2-1 TRBV29-1 CSVGTRVGGNEQFF
TRBJ1-1 TRBV6-5 CASSYSAGGSTEAFF
TRBJ2-5 TRBV3-1 CASSQSRASETQYF
TRBJ2-1 TRBV20-1 CSASLSGRINEQFF
TRBJ1-4 TRBV5-5 CASSLTDKLFF
TRBJ2-7 TRBV6-6 CASSTDWSYEQYF
TRBJ2-1 TRBV29-1 CSVEGWAGGSNEQFF
TRBJ2-7 TRBV7-9 CASRKSGDSYEQYF
TRBJ2-5 TRBV7-2 CASKGVGEGTQYF
TRBJ1-2 TRBV7-9 CASSPTSSPDYGYTF
TRBJ1-6 TRBV4-2 CASSQPWTGRPPLHF
TRBJ2-7 TRBV4-1 CASSLQDGPYEQYF
TRBJ2-1 TRBV3-1 CASSQVSVLAHNEQFF